The 9 T cell receptor beta chains given below trace back to one sample, sequenced in a study of beta chain features in type 1 diabetes. Expressed TCRB transcripts got sequenced, as all isolated RNA was reverse transcribed. Profiling relied on immunoSEQ multiplex PCR, and the TCRdb table lists in-frame clones only, not all of them. The sample holds tens of thousands of clones, roughly 34% seen once. The specimen was stem cell memory CD4+ T cells from blood. The source of these receptors is a woman between 18 and 29 years old in good health.

In its sample, this clone was seen a few times. The V and J genes are TRBV7-2 and TRBJ2-3; tentative D call: TRBD2 (5 bases). Trimming took off 7 bases at V and 4 bases at J, with 12 bases between the two ends. The CDR3 is made up of 13 amino acids. Germline CDR1 is SGHTA and CDR2 is FQGNSA. The CDR3 here is CASKRANPDTQYF. The CDR3 DNA reads as TGTGCCAGCAAGAGGGCTAATCCAGATACGCAGTATTTT.

This clone turned up a few times. This CDR3 is also generated by other DNA sequences in the sample. The chain has TRBV5-1 and TRBJ1-6; tentatively, D is TRBD1 (6 bases). From germline, CDR1 is SGHRS and CDR2 YFSETQ. CDR3 length equals 16 residues. Between the trimmed V and J ends, which lost 2 bases and 5 bases, there was a span of 14 bases. The chain's CDR3 is CASSLGGQGNNSPLHF. In DNA, the CDR3 is TGCGCCAGCAGCTTAGGCGGTCAGGGGAATAATTCACCCCTCCACTTT.

This rearrangement joins TRBV5-1 to TRBJ1-5, with no clear D. Germline V lookup: CDR1 SGHRS, CDR2 YFSETQ. V dropped 4 bases and J dropped 0 bases, with 14 bases sitting between them. The CDR3 loop spans 16 amino acids. CDR3 sequence reads: CASSPLGPDSNQPQHF. CDR3 in DNA: TGCGCCAGCAGCCCTCTTGGGCCTGATAGCAATCAGCCCCAGCATTTT.

V is TRBV30 and J is TRBJ2-1, with TRBD2 identical over 11 bases. CDR1 GTSNPN and CDR2 SVGIG come from the germline V gene (reference sequence). V gave up 3 bases and J gave up 2 bases; unmatched junction bases: 0. The CDR3 sequence is 14 residues long. CDR3 protein: CAWRTSGTYNEQFF. The CDR3 nucleotides read TGTGCCTGGAGGACTAGCGGGACCTACAATGAGCAGTTCTTC.

The CDR3 here is CASSRGTGSGTGTEAFF. The CDR3 bases are TGTGCCAGCAGTCGGGGGACAGGGTCAGGGACTGGGACTGAAGCTTTCTTT. J is TRBJ1-1 and V is TRBV4-2; 9 bases map to TRBD1. With 6 bases clipped from V and 5 bases from J, the junction kept 16 bases outside the gene matches. Germline loops: CDR1 LGHNA, CDR2 YNFKEQ. The CDR3 is 17 residues long.

The J gene is TRBJ2-5, the V gene TRBV7-9; a weak D match, TRBD2 (6 bases). The CDR3 length is 12 residues. V lost 4 bases and J 5 bases, leaving 8 bases between the germline ends. Germline CDR1 is SEHNR and CDR2 is FQNEAQ (reference sequence). CDR3 protein: CASSSSGETQYF. The CDR3 coding sequence is TGTGCCAGCAGCTCAAGCGGGGAGACCCAGTACTTC. The full variable domain, with the rest looked up from reference TRBV7-9 and TRBJ2-5, is DTGVSQNPRHKITKRGQNVTFRCDPISEHNRLYWYRQTLGQGPEFLTYFQNEAQLEKSRLLSDRFSAERPKGSFSTLEIQRTEQGDSAMYLCASSSSGETQYFGPGTRLLVL.

J is TRBJ1-1 and V is TRBV11-2; 12 bases are shared with TRBD1. Trimming removed 1 base from V and 8 bases from J; junction bases left unmatched: 2. This CDR3 region has 14 residues. Germline V gene lookup returns CDR1 SGHAT and CDR2 FQNNGV. CDR3 sequence: CASSLAGTGGEAFF. The CDR3 bases are TGTGCCAGCAGCTTAGCCGGGACAGGGGGCGAAGCTTTCTTT.

This chain connects TRBV2 to TRBJ1-4; D is unresolved. The CDR3 is 13 residues long. CDR1 and CDR2 (germline): SNHLY, FYNNEI. With 3 bases removed from V and 6 bases from J, the gap between germline ends came to 8 bases. CDR3 sequence: CASSEKRHEKLFF. CDR3 sequence (DNA): TGTGCCAGCAGTGAGAAGAGGCATGAAAAACTGTTTTTT.

This clone occurred a few times. The V gene is TRBV2, the J gene TRBJ2-1; D call uncertain. Germline lookup yields CDR1 SNHLY and CDR2 FYNNEI. Trimming stripped 8 bases from V and 9 bases from J, with 11 bases between. This CDR3 comprises 11 residues. The CDR3 nucleotides are TGTGCCAGCGTTACGACGGGTGAGCAGTTCTTC. As protein: CASVTTGEQFF.